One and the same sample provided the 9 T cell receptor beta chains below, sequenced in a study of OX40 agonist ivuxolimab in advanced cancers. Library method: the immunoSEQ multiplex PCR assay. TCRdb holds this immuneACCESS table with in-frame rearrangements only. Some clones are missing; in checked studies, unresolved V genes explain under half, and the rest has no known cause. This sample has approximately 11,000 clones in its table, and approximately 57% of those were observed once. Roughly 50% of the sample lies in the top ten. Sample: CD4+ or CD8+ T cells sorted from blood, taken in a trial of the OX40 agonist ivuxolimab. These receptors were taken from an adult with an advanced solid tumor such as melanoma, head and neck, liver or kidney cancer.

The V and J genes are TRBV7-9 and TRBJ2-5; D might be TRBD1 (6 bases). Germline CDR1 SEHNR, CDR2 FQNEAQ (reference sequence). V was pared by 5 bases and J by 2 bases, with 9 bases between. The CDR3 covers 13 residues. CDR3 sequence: CASSRGQQETQYF. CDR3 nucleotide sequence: TGTGCCAGCAGCCGAGGACAGCAAGAGACCCAGTACTTC.

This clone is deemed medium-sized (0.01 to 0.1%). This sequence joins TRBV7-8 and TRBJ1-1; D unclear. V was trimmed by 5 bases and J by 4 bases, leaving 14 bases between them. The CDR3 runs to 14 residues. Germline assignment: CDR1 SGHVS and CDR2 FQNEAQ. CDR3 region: CASSIAFLGTEAFF. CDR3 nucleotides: TGTGCCAGCAGCATCGCGTTCCTGGGCACTGAAGCTTTCTTT.

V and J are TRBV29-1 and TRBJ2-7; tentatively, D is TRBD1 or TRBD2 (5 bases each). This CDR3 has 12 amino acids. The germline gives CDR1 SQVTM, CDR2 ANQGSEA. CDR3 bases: TGCGGATTCAGGGCCCCCCGGGGCGAGCAGTACTTC. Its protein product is CGFRAPRGEQYF.

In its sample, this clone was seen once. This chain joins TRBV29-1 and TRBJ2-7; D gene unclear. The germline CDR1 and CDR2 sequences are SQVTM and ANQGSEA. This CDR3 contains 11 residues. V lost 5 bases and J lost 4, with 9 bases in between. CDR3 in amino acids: CSVLDSYEQYF. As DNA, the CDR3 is TGCAGCGTTCTGGATTCGTACGAGCAGTACTTC.

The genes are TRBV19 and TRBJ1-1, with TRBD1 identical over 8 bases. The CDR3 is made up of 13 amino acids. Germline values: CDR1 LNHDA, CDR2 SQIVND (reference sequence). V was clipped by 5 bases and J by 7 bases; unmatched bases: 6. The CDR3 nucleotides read TGTGCCAGTAGTTTTGGGACAGGTGATGAAGCTTTCTTT. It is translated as CASSFGTGDEAFF.

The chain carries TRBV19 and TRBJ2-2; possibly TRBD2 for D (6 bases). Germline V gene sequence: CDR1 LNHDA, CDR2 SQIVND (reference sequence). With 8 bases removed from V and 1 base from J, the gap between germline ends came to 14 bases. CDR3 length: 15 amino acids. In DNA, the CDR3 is TGTGCCAGTTCGGACTACTTAATGAACACCGGGGAGCTGTTTTTT. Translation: CASSDYLMNTGELFF.

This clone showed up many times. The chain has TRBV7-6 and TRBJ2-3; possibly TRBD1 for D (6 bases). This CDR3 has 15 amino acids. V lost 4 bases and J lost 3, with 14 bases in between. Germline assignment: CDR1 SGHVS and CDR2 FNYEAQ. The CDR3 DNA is TGTGCCAGCAGCTCCACAGGGTCGGGGACAGATACGCAGTATTTT. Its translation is CASSSTGSGTDTQYF.

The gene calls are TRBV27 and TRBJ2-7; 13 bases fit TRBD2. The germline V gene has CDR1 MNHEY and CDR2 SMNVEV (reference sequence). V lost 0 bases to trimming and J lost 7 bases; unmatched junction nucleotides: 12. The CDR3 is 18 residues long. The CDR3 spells CASSLSPRRTSGGKEQYF. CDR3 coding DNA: TGTGCCAGCAGTTTATCGCCTCGCCGGACTAGCGGGGGCAAGGAGCAGTACTTC.

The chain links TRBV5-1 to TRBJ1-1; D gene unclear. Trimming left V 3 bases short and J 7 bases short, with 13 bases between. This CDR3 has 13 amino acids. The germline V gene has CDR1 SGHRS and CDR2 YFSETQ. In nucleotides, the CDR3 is TGCGCCAGCAGCTCGTCAGACCGATATGAAGCTTTCTTT. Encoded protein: CASSSSDRYEAFF.